These T cell receptor beta chains were read from a single sample in a study of cytomegalovirus exposure and HLA in healthy donors. Method: immunoSEQ multiplex PCR; TCRdb's copy keeps in-frame clones and lacks some. This sample yields approximately 210,000 clones, of which 79% are seen a single time; approximately 0.4% belongs to the top ten. Material for sequencing was PBMCs. The receptor set was obtained from a male donor in good health and CMV-seropositive. CDR3s include the opening cysteine and the closing phenylalanine or tryptophan. The D gene is left open where the match is weak.

>TRBV2|-|TRBJ1-6
CASTQQGTHNSPLHF
>TRBV6-4|-|TRBJ2-3
CASSEVGGTQYF
>TRBV7-6|-|TRBJ1-1
CASSLRWGETEAFF
>TRBV18|TRBD2|TRBJ2-3
CASSPPRAGGVTDTQYF
>TRBV12-5|-|TRBJ1-5
CASGTRADQPQHF
>TRBV5-1|TRBD1|TRBJ2-1
CASSLEQGAGISSYNEQFF
>TRBV4-1|TRBD1|TRBJ1-5
CASSQVGGGDQPQHF
>TRBV14|-|TRBJ2-2
CASSPTLNTGELFF
>TRBV5-8|-|TRBJ1-2
CASSYDQQGYYGYTF
>TRBV6-1|-|-
CASSVSGQLIYEQYF
>TRBV7-2|-|TRBJ1-1
CASSPGANTEAFF
>TRBV6-5|-|TRBJ2-7
CASSYSGTGSYEQYF
>TRBV6-5|TRBD2|TRBJ2-1
CASYPGGVPRNEQFF
>TRBV11-2|TRBD1|TRBJ2-1
CASSWQGVQDEQFF
>TRBV5-6|TRBD1|TRBJ1-1
CASSQRQGVRAFF
>TRBV14|-|TRBJ1-1
CASSQDLGQVNTEAFF
>TRBV6-6|-|TRBJ2-3
CASRGATGTDTQYF
>TRBV7-3|-|TRBJ1-2
CASSYTGYYGYTF
>TRBV6-1|-|TRBJ1-2
CASSERESGGYTF
>TRBV6-5|TRBD1|TRBJ2-7
CASSRGQGAEQYF
>TRBV7-3|-|TRBJ2-7
CSSSRGATSSYEQYF
>TRBV18|TRBD1|TRBJ1-2
CASSPRDRGNYGYTF
>TRBV4-1|TRBD2|TRBJ2-7
CASRRTMTSGHEQYF
>TRBV10-2|-|TRBJ1-1
CASSQQGTEAFF
>TRBV19|-|TRBJ1-1
CASSIVRGRTEAFF
>TRBV10-3|TRBD2|TRBJ2-3
CAISESRGTSGDQQYF
>TRBV12-5|TRBD1|TRBJ2-7
CASGPGTGGYEQYF
>TRBV5-6|-|TRBJ2-5
CASSVQETQYF
>TRBV29-1|-|TRBJ2-5
CSVGGLLTMETQYF
>TRBV15|-|TRBJ2-3
CATSRDSPAWLGDTQYF
>TRBV6-5|-|TRBJ1-1
CASISPYTEAFF
>TRBV18|-|TRBJ2-7
CASSPGQAHYEQYF
>TRBV4-1|-|TRBJ2-3
CASSQDRAGRTDTQYF
>TRBV2|TRBD1|TRBJ1-2
CASSGQDYGYTF
>TRBV9|TRBD2|TRBJ2-3
CASSLTSGREDTQYF
>TRBV28|TRBD2|TRBJ2-5
CASNGNSGSGKTQYF
>TRBV28|-|TRBJ1-4
CATRQSIEKLFF
>TRBV20-1|TRBD1|TRBJ1-2
CSAGTGAGYTF
>TRBV9|-|TRBJ2-7
CASSVDSYEQYF
>TRBV23-1|-|TRBJ2-7
CASSQQGSVPYEQYF
>TRBV5-1|TRBD2|-
CASRKLAGTYEQYF
>TRBV19|-|TRBJ2-6
CASSPRLLRGANVLTF
>TRBV4-3|-|TRBJ1-1
CASSQDKGLESATEAFF
>TRBV30|TRBD1|TRBJ1-6
CAWSVFGGRGLSVSPLHF
>TRBV11-2|-|TRBJ2-5
CASSLVAETQYF
>TRBV19|TRBD2|TRBJ2-7
CASSISGTSSSYEQYF
>TRBV11-2|-|TRBJ2-5
CASSLWGRGGETQYF
>TRBV19|TRBD2|TRBJ2-7
CASSTSASGRPYEQYF
>TRBV6-6|-|TRBJ1-1
CASTRTVADTEAFF
>TRBV9|-|TRBJ1-5
CASSVVGGGGPQHF
>TRBV7-9|TRBD2|TRBJ2-7
CASSPTNLLRGTYEQYF
>TRBV7-8|TRBD2|TRBJ2-3
CASSLARTSGGIYSTDTQYF
>TRBV7-2|-|TRBJ1-3
CASSLTGSGNTIYF